This TCR beta chain was captured in a study of blood T cell repertoires in COVID-19 (dated by TCRdb to 2018 to 2020). Notes on the research overall: Samples from collaborators originated in the United States, Italy and Spain and spanned both the acute and convalescent phases of COVID-19. The prospective study material was composed of cDNA or gDNA derived from T cells, B-cell-depleted T cells, or PBMCs. Subjects who had been exposed to COVID-19, were actively infected with it, or had recovered from it provided the deeply sampled blood TCRbeta repertoires that made up the dataset. The repertoires were made available in a free public database intended to serve as a resource for research on the immune response to SARS-CoV-2. The samples were drawn from the first 160 participants of the ongoing ImmuneRACE study and from 950 to 1,500 subjects provided by 6 global collaborators. A de-identified subject ID, COVID-19 status, age in years and sex were almost always included in the sample metadata. Where HLA class I and class II types were available, the types were taken from metadata supplied by the sample provider, not from assay-based typing.

The CDR3 sequence holds 13 residues, the cysteine and phenylalanine included. The entry retains the CDR3 DNA only, 39 bases that are in frame from base 1. According to the germline V gene, CDR1 reads KGHSY and CDR2 reads FQNENV. V and J are trimmed by 3 bases and 8 bases, and the gene matches miss 6 bases of the junction. A word on this clone: Its antigen target is currently unknown. Per-base qualities were not stored, and no clone one base away is much larger.

The paper's findings and limits, for the study overall: The amount of clinical and demographic metadata varied by source and participant and was provided uncurated.

At one collaborating source in Seattle, patients were enrolled during active infection and were followed longitudinally through the course of disease. Whole blood was collected in K2EDTA tubes by collaborating institutions according to the institutions' own protocols. For TCRbeta analysis, collaborators shipped samples as frozen whole blood, isolated PBMCs, or DNA extracted from either of those sample types. The immunoSEQ Assay, a bias-controlled multiplex PCR, was used to amplify TCRbeta CDR3 regions from genomic DNA. Concerning the study's data processing: The number of nucleated cells in each sample was estimated by amplification of reference gene primers within the assay. To quantify the absolute abundance of each unique TCRbeta CDR3 rearrangement, sequence reads were collapsed and filtered. For each sample, productive Simpson clonality was calculated as the square root of Simpson's diversity index over productive rearrangements. Here the immuneACCESS table is served through TCRdb, limited to in-frame sequences with V and J called. Missing clones are a known gap in these copies; in checked studies unresolved V genes cover under half, and the rest lacks a known reason. V and J calls and clone size are as listed in that table; D and trimming were resolved from the DNA. Counted in this sample were some 62,000 clones; roughly 78% of them appeared once. Clones ranked in the top ten supply approximately 14% of the sample.

The rearranged segments are TRBV16 and TRBJ1-2, with 7 bases in between that match TRBD1. Input material: peripheral blood. The clonotype was recovered from a man in his sixties with COVID-19, enrolled during active disease. CDR3 region: CASSHGQARGYTF. Here is the DNA: TGTGCCAGCAGCCACGGACAGGCGCGGGGCTACACCTTC.